This T cell receptor (beta chain) was sequenced in a study of read filtering for tumor transcriptome and immune sequencing. On the study more broadly: Patients were 17 male and about 15 female, mean age 65.9 years, range about 47 to 85. General study results and limits: The sorted CD138-negative fraction was a mixed bone marrow immune population, not purified T cells.

The library was built from around 0.4 ug RNA with molecular barcoded adaptors for alpha/delta and beta/gamma chains. TCRdb re-analysed the reads in MiXCR, keeping a single row per CDR3 protein. The sample has around 26,000 distinct CDR3 sequences; over 13% are singletons. The CDR3 sequence is 16 residues long. With respect to this clonotype: Its antigen is not identified. A far larger clone is only one base removed, so a read error is likely.

Sequenced: a population of CD138-negative cells sorted from bone marrow. The chain couples TRBV3-2 to TRBJ2-7; the DNA was not used to check the table's D call, TRBD1. TRBV3-2 is a known pseudogene. This TCR was recovered from a donor aged 40 or older with multiple myeloma. This CDR3 reads CASSQAPVANPYEQYF. In DNA form, the CDR3 reads TGTGCCAGCAGCCAAGCCCCGGTAGCGAACCCCTACGAGCAGTACTTC.